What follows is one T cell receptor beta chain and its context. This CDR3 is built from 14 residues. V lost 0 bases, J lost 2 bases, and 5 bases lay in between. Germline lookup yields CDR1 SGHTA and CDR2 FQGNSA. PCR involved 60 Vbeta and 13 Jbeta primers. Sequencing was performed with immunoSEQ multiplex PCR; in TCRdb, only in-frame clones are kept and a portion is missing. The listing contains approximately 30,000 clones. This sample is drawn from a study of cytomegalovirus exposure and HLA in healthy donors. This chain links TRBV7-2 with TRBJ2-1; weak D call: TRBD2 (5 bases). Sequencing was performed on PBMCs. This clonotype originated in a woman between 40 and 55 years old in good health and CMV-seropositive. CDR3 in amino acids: CASSLAGAYNEQFF. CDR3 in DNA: TGTGCCAGCAGCTTAGCGGGAGCCTACAATGAGCAGTTCTTC.